This T cell receptor beta chain was sequenced during a study of control samples from healthy donors and cancer patients. The CDR3 spans 16 residues. Germline V gives CDR1 WSHSY, CDR2 SAAADI. The junction had 6 bases not matched to a gene; V was cut back by 5 bases and J by 0 bases. Sequencing used immunoSEQ multiplex PCR; TCRdb keeps in-frame clones, though not all of them. The sample lists fewer than 85,000 clones, almost 95% occurring once. The TCR originated in a woman aged 60-75 years in good health. The genes are TRBV10-2 and TRBJ2-1, with 8 positions matching TRBD2. Material: blood. The CDR3 DNA reads TGCGCCAGCAGTCGCGGACTAGCCGTCTCCTACAATGAGCAGTTCTTC. Protein sequence: CASSRGLAVSYNEQFF.